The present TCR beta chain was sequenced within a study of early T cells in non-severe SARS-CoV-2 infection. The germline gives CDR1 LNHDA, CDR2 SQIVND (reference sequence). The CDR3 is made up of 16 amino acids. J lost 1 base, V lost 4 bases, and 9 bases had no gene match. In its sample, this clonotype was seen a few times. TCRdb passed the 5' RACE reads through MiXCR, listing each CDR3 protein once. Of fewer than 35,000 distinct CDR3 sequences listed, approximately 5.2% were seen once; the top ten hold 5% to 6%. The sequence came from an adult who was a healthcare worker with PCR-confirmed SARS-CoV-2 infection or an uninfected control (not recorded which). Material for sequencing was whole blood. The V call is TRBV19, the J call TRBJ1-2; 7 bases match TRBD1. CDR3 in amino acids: CASSTPGQPDNYGYTF. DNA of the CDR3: TGTGCCAGTAGTACCCCGGGACAGCCGGATAACTATGGCTACACCTTC.